The 26 T cell receptor beta chains below were found in one sample sequenced in a study of cytomegalovirus exposure and HLA in healthy donors. The primer mix had 60 Vbeta and 13 Jbeta primers. Profiled with immunoSEQ multiplex PCR; TCRdb holds only in-frame clones, not every one. The sample shows about 160,000 clones, 82% of them seen only once. The sample consisted of PBMCs. These TCRs come from a girl aged 2 to 10 in good health and CMV-seropositive.

V and J are TRBV6-5 and TRBJ2-7; D perhaps matches TRBD1 (5 bases). Germline V gene data show CDR1 as MNHEY and CDR2 as SVGAGI. The CDR3 runs to 14 residues. Trimming removed 3 bases from V and 6 bases from J, with 15 bases in between. In nucleotides, the CDR3 is TGTGCCAGCAGTTATCGGACATACCCTTTCGAGCAGTACTTC. It specifies CASSYRTYPFEQYF.

The rearrangement uses TRBV28 and TRBJ1-5; weak D call: TRBD1 (5 bases). V gave up 5 bases and J gave up 2 bases, with 16 bases separating them. The CDR3 covers 16 residues. Germline V gene sequence: CDR1 MDHEN, CDR2 SYDVKM. This CDR3 reads CASSLPTGGGNQPQHF. The CDR3 nucleotides are TGTGCCAGCAGTCTACCCACGGGAGGGGGCAATCAGCCCCAGCATTTT.

CDR3 DNA: TGCAGCGTCGAGACAGGCACTGAAGCTTTCTTT. Residues: CSVETGTEAFF. The V gene is TRBV29-1, the J gene TRBJ1-1; D might be TRBD1 (6 bases). Germline V gene sequence: CDR1 SQVTM, CDR2 ANQGSEA. The length of the CDR3 is 11 residues. The ends were cut back, 6 bases at V and 4 bases at J, with 9 bases in the middle.

The chain carries TRBV29-1 and TRBJ2-3; a possible D gene is TRBD2 (6 bases). V shed 5 bases and J shed 3 bases, with 9 bases lying between them. The germline V gene has CDR1 SQVTM and CDR2 ANQGSEA. The CDR3 is 12 residues long. For the CDR3, the DNA is TGCAGCGTTAATCTAGCGACAGATACGCAGTATTTT. It specifies CSVNLATDTQYF.

Concerning this clone: The junction departs from the called germline gene at one end, perhaps through a read error. J is TRBJ2-3 and V is TRBV7-2; 10 bases are shared with TRBD2. The CDR3 contains 15 residues. Germline V gene data show CDR1 as SGHTA and CDR2 as FQGNSA. In DNA, the CDR3 is TGTGCCAGCAGCGTAGCGGGAGGAGGGACAGATACGCAGTATTTT. This translates into CASSVAGGGTDTQYF.

This clone has a handful of counts. The chain couples TRBV15 to TRBJ1-4; 9 bases map to TRBD1. Germline CDR1 reads LNHNV; CDR2 reads YYDKDF (reference sequence). The V segment lost 6 bases and the J segment 5 bases; nucleotides outside the gene matches: 10. The CDR3 totals 16 residues. CDR3 sequence: CATRRGTGTGNEKLFF. The CDR3 DNA is TGTGCCACCAGAAGGGGTACCGGGACAGGGAATGAAAAACTGTTTTTT.

This chain connects TRBV28 to TRBJ2-7, with D perhaps TRBD1 (6 bases). V was cut by 2 bases and J by 3 bases, with 14 bases left in between. CDR3 size: 15 residues. Looked up from germline, CDR1 is MDHEN and CDR2 is SYDVKM. The CDR3 nucleotides are TGTGCCAGCAGTTTAGGAACAGGGTACATCTACGAGCAGTACTTC. It codes for CASSLGTGYIYEQYF.

This chain uses TRBV29-1 with TRBJ2-7; 8 bases map to TRBD2. J was trimmed by 0 bases and V by 1 base; bases with no gene match: 11. There are 17 residues in the CDR3. CDR1 and CDR2 (germline): SQVTM, ANQGSEA. The CDR3, as DNA: TGCAGCGTTGAAGGGAGAGGGTTTAGCGGGAACTCCTACGAGCAGTACTTC. Residues: CSVEGRGFSGNSYEQYF.

This chain uses TRBV2 with TRBJ1-2; D remains unclear. V was shortened by 6 bases and J by 0 bases, with 14 bases between the two germline ends. The CDR3 contains 15 residues. Germline V CDR1 and CDR2: SNHLY, FYNNEI. The CDR3 DNA reads as TGTGCCAGCAGGGCCCCCGGGAACCCTAACTATGGCTACACCTTC. This translates into CASRAPGNPNYGYTF.

The CDR3 is CASSLGSGDTQYF. The CDR3 region has the DNA TGTGCCAGCAGCTTAGGTTCCGGAGATACGCAGTATTTT. This sequence joins TRBV7-3 and TRBJ2-3; D uncertain. Germline CDR1 is SGHTA and CDR2 is FQGTGA. The CDR3 sequence is 13 residues long. V was clipped by 2 bases and J by 5 bases, with 8 bases between them.

The V call is TRBV28, the J call TRBJ2-3; TRBD2 aligns across 9 bases. J lost 3 bases, V lost 10 bases, and 5 bases had no gene match. Per the germline V gene, CDR1 is MDHEN and CDR2 is SYDVKM. This CDR3 is built from 13 residues. CDR3 sequence: CATREGLTDTQYF. In nucleotides, the CDR3 is TGTGCCACGCGGGAGGGCCTTACAGATACGCAGTATTTT.

The chain has TRBV5-8 and TRBJ2-5; D is possibly TRBD1 (6 bases). Trimming removed 0 bases at V and 5 bases at J, with 14 bases between. Germline V gene data show CDR1 as SGHTS and CDR2 as YDEGEE. CDR3 length: 15 amino acids. The CDR3 DNA reads TGTGCCAGCAGCTTGGAGTCGGGACACAGGGAGACCCAGTACTTC. Translated, it gives CASSLESGHRETQYF. Full variable domain (outside the CDR3, taken from reference TRBV5-8 and TRBJ2-5): EAGVTQSPTHLIKTRGQQATLRCSPISGHTSVYWYQQALGLGLQFLLWYDEGEERNRGNFPPRFSGRQFPNYSSELNVNALELEDSALYLCASSLESGHRETQYFGPGTRLLVL.

This chain joins TRBV29-1 and TRBJ2-1, with D maybe TRBD2 (6 bases). CDR1 SQVTM and CDR2 ANQGSEA come from the germline V gene. Trimming shortened V by 4 bases and J by 0 bases, and 7 bases separated the two germline ends. The CDR3 runs to 13 residues. CDR3 coding DNA: TGCAGCGTTGCGCGGGGCTCCTACAATGAGCAGTTCTTC. Its translation: CSVARGSYNEQFF.

The chain couples TRBV27 to TRBJ2-7, with 10 bases lining up with TRBD2. With V trimmed by 0 bases and J by 8 bases, 1 base remained unmatched. The length of the CDR3 is 13 residues. Germline V lookup: CDR1 MNHEY, CDR2 SMNVEV (reference sequence). For the CDR3, the DNA is TGTGCCAGCAGTTTATCTAGCGGGAGGCAGCAGTACTTC. It encodes CASSLSSGRQQYF.

The CDR3 loop reads CAWGPGSPVSSTEAFF. The CDR3 nucleotides read TGTGCCTGGGGCCCGGGGTCCCCTGTTAGTTCGACTGAAGCTTTCTTT. The rearrangement joins TRBV30 to TRBJ1-1, with D hard to call. This CDR3 is 16 amino acids long. The germline V and J ends were trimmed by 5 bases and 5 bases, with 24 bases remaining between them. The germline V gene has CDR1 GTSNPN and CDR2 SVGIG (reference sequence).

The chain employs TRBV15 and TRBJ1-1; no clear D gene. Germline V gene sequence: CDR1 LNHNV, CDR2 YYDKDF (reference sequence). V lost 5 bases and J 4 bases, leaving 14 bases between the germline ends. The CDR3 totals 14 residues. The DNA of the CDR3 is TGTGCCACCAGCTACACAACGATGGCCACTGAAGCTTTCTTT. Protein: CATSYTTMATEAFF. Full variable domain (missing parts from reference TRBV15 and TRBJ1-1): DAMVIQNPRYQVTQFGKPVTLSCSQTLNHNVMYWYQQKSSQAPKLLFHYYDKDFNNEADTPDNFQSRRPNTSFCFLDIRSPGLGDTAMYLCATSYTTMATEAFFGQGTRLTVV.

The sample holds a few counts of this clone. The chain carries TRBV7-9 and TRBJ2-5; 7 bases match TRBD2. The germline gives CDR1 SEHNR, CDR2 FQNEAQ (reference sequence). The CDR3 runs 15 residues. The J segment lost 4 bases and the V segment lost 4 bases, leaving 9 bases of the junction unmatched. In nucleotides, the CDR3 is TGTGCCAGCAGCTCCCGCACTAGCGAGAGAGAGACCCAGTACTTC. It is translated as CASSSRTSERETQYF. Looking up the rest from reference TRBV7-9 and TRBJ2-5 gives the full variable domain: DTGVSQNPRHKITKRGQNVTFRCDPISEHNRLYWYRQTLGQGPEFLTYFQNEAQLEKSRLLSDRFSAERPKGSFSTLEIQRTEQGDSAMYLCASSSRTSERETQYFGPGTRLLVL.

The gene calls are TRBV6-1 and TRBJ2-6; D remains unclear. Trimming shortened V by 7 bases and J by 0 bases, and 10 bases separated the two germline ends. In germline, CDR1 is MNHNS, CDR2 SASEGT. The CDR3 runs 15 residues. Here the CDR3 reads CASTPASSGANVLTF. DNA for the CDR3: TGTGCCAGCACCCCAGCTAGCTCTGGGGCCAACGTCCTGACTTTC.

This chain joins TRBV30 and TRBJ2-1, with TRBD1 as a possible D gene (7 bases). With 0 bases removed from V and 9 bases from J, the gap between germline ends came to 15 bases. Looked up from germline, CDR1 is GTSNPN and CDR2 is SVGIG (reference sequence). The CDR3 runs to 14 residues. CDR3 in amino acids: CAWSVVPGGLEQFF. CDR3 DNA: TGTGCCTGGAGTGTAGTTCCAGGGGGACTTGAGCAGTTCTTC. Based on the CDR3 plus reference TRBV30 and TRBJ2-1, the full variable domain is SQTIHQWPATLVQPVGSPLSLECTVEGTSNPNLYWYRQAAGRGLQLLFYSVGIGQISSEVPQNLSASRPQDRQFILSSKKLLLSDSGFYLCAWSVVPGGLEQFFGPGTRLTVL.

The chain combines TRBV28 with TRBJ2-5; 9 positions match TRBD2. The CDR3 is made up of 16 amino acids. Germline loops: CDR1 MDHEN, CDR2 SYDVKM. J was trimmed by 4 bases and V by 2 bases; bases with no gene match: 8. The CDR3 reads CASSLAGGTLGETQYF. CDR3 nucleotides: TGTGCCAGCAGTTTAGCGGGAGGGACCTTGGGAGAGACCCAGTACTTC.

The chain carries TRBV19 and TRBJ2-1; 9 bases align to TRBD1. The V and J ends lost 1 base and 7 bases, in that order; junction bases with no gene match: 8. Germline V gene lookup returns CDR1 LNHDA and CDR2 SQIVND (reference sequence). This CDR3 has 16 amino acids. This CDR3 is CASSIGVRDRANEQFF. For the CDR3, the DNA is TGTGCCAGTAGTATAGGAGTCCGGGACAGGGCGAATGAGCAGTTCTTC.

The chain employs TRBV28 and TRBJ2-2; 9 bases agree with TRBD2. Trimming cost V 5 bases and J 6 bases; bases outside gene matches: 10. The CDR3 has 16 residues. Germline V CDR1 and CDR2: MDHEN, SYDVKM. Here the CDR3 reads CASSGRGGERAGELFF. CDR3 coding DNA: TGTGCCAGCAGTGGCCGCGGGGGGGAACGGGCCGGGGAGCTGTTTTTT.

The chain couples TRBV5-1 to TRBJ2-3; TRBD2 aligns across 8 bases. The V and J ends lost 4 bases and 0 bases, in that order; junction bases with no gene match: 19. Germline V gene data show CDR1 as SGHRS and CDR2 as YFSETQ. The CDR3 spans 20 residues. The CDR3 reads CASSPTWLSGRKPSTDTQYF. CDR3 nucleotide sequence: TGCGCCAGCAGCCCCACCTGGTTAAGCGGGAGAAAACCCAGCACAGATACGCAGTATTTT.

The chain employs TRBV27 and TRBJ1-1; no clear D gene. The CDR3 covers 20 residues. Germline CDR1 and CDR2: MNHEY and SMNVEV (reference sequence). Trimming shortened V by 3 bases and J by 1 base, and 27 bases separated the two germline ends. The CDR3 sequence: CASSFPRSTGSLIWNTEAFF. In DNA form, the CDR3 reads TGTGCCAGCAGTTTTCCCCGGAGTACCGGCAGTTTAATTTGGAACACTGAAGCTTTCTTT.

With respect to this clone: One end of the junction is discordant with germline, which a read error may explain. The chain links TRBV30 to TRBJ2-2; maybe TRBD1 (6 bases). Germline-derived CDR1 and CDR2 are GTSNPN and SVGIG (reference sequence). CDR3 length: 15 residues. The CDR3 sequence is CAWLNRAQNSGELFF. The CDR3 DNA reads TGTGCCTGGCTGAACAGGGCCCAGAACAGCGGGGAGCTGTTTTTT. Full variable domain (missing parts from reference TRBV30 and TRBJ2-2): SQTIHQWPATLVQPVGSPLSLECTVEGTSNPNLYWYRQAAGRGLQLLFYSVGIGQISSEVPQNLSASRPQDRQFILSSKKLLLSDSGFYLCAWLNRAQNSGELFFGEGSRLTVL.

CDR3 sequence reads: CASTPTRLAVPTYNEQFF. DNA of the CDR3: TGTGCCAGCACCCCAACCCGACTAGCGGTCCCCACATACAATGAGCAGTTCTTC. The chain couples TRBV7-9 to TRBJ2-1, with 9 bases identical to TRBD2. Germline values: CDR1 SEHNR, CDR2 FQNEAQ (reference sequence). The V gene end was trimmed by 7 bases and the J gene end by 4 bases; junction bases not matched to a gene: 17. CDR3 length equals 18 residues.